This TCR beta chain derives from a study of technical replicates of blood from several donors. In its sample, this clone was seen a few times. The method was immunoSEQ multiplex PCR; TCRdb's version includes in-frame clones alone and lacks a portion of them. The sample comprises around 69,000 clones, roughly 90% of which are singletons, and around 4.6% rests with the top ten. J lost 4 bases, V lost 2 bases, and 5 bases had no gene match. CDR3 size: 15 residues. Germline V lookup: CDR1 SGHDT, CDR2 YYEEEE. This rearrangement joins TRBV5-6 to TRBJ2-2, with 7 positions matching TRBD2. Input material: PBMCs. The receptor comes from a human donor in good health. Some clones in this sample may be carry-over from other donors' samples. This CDR3 reads CASSFAGRTTGELFF. The CDR3 DNA reads as TGTGCCAGCAGCTTTGCCGGGAGGACCACCGGGGAGCTGTTTTTT.